This is a list of T cell receptor beta chains from one sample in a study of HIV-infected patients and healthy controls. TCRdb itself ran the 5' RACE reads through MiXCR, one entry per CDR3 protein. The data contain roughly 15,000 distinct CDR3 sequences, 9% to 15% of them singletons. This sample comprised blood, obtained during antiretroviral therapy. The receptors shown here come from an adult with HIV infection. The donor label of this sample is uncertain. Both conserved end residues are part of each CDR3. A D gene is named only where the DNA matches it firmly. A row's size may be missing; if present it is once, few, many or a size class.

size: once
D: TRBD1
J: TRBJ2-1
V: TRBV20-1
CDR3: CSAEGQESSYNEQFF
DNA: TGCAGTGCCGAAGGACAGGAGAGCTCCTACAATGAGCAGTTCTTC

size: many
D: TRBD2
J: TRBJ2-5
V: TRBV12-3/TRBV12-4
CDR3: CASSTGTSATQETQYF
DNA: TGTGCCAGCAGCACCGGGACTAGCGCCACCCAAGAGACCCAGTACTTC

size: many
D: TRBD2
J: TRBJ2-7
V: TRBV6-5
CDR3: CASSYSIAGAGEQYF
DNA: TGTGCCAGCAGTTACTCGATTGCGGGAGCGGGCGAGCAGTACTTC

size: many
D: .
J: TRBJ2-7
V: TRBV5-1
CDR3: CASSLERGGGQSSYEQYF
DNA: TGCGCCAGCAGCTTGGAGCGGGGTGGGGGACAGAGCTCCTACGAGCAGTACTTC

size: .
D: TRBD1
J: TRBJ2-6
V: TRBV4-1
CDR3: CASSQRGADRLSGANVLTF
DNA: TGCGCCAGCAGCCAACGAGGCGCGGACAGGCTTTCTGGGGCCAACGTCCTGACTTTC

size: many
D: .
J: TRBJ2-7
V: TRBV3-1
CDR3: CASSLSEGAYDEQYF
DNA: TGTGCCAGCAGCCTCTCGGAGGGGGCTTACGACGAGCAGTACTTC

size: many
D: TRBD2
J: TRBJ2-3
V: TRBV15
CDR3: CATSWTSGSADTQYF
DNA: TGTGCCACCTCCTGGACTAGCGGGAGTGCAGATACGCAGTATTTT

size: many
D: TRBD2
J: TRBJ2-1
V: TRBV5-1
CDR3: CASSYGTSSYNEQFF
DNA: TGCGCCAGCAGCTACGGGACTAGCTCCTACAATGAGCAGTTCTTC

size: .
D: TRBD2
J: TRBJ2-1
V: TRBV28
CDR3: CASRNGGTSGISGNEQFF
DNA: TGTGCCAGCAGAAACGGAGGGACTAGCGGGATTTCTGGCAATGAGCAGTTCTTC

size: many
D: .
J: TRBJ2-1
V: TRBV7-2
CDR3: CASSLGSTYNEQFF
DNA: TGTGCCAGCAGCTTAGGGTCAACCTACAATGAGCAGTTCTTC

size: many
D: .
J: TRBJ2-3
V: TRBV29-1
CDR3: CSVAYGQGVTDTQYF
DNA: TGCAGCGTCGCGTACGGTCAGGGAGTAACAGATACGCAGTATTTT

size: many
D: TRBD2
J: TRBJ2-1
V: TRBV7-6
CDR3: CASSLRGLAVTYNEQFF
DNA: TGTGCCAGCAGCTTACGGGGACTAGCTGTGACCTACAATGAGCAGTTCTTC

size: few
D: .
J: TRBJ2-3
V: TRBV9
CDR3: CASSVTTGTGSDTQYF
DNA: TGTGCCAGCAGCGTTACTACCGGGACTGGATCAGATACGCAGTATTTT

size: many
D: .
J: TRBJ2-3
V: TRBV7-3
CDR3: CASSSTDSTDTQYF
DNA: TGTGCCAGCAGCTCGACGGATAGCACAGATACGCAGTATTTT

size: .
D: TRBD2
J: TRBJ2-7
V: TRBV7-8
CDR3: CASSSHLGLVGYEQYF
DNA: TGTGCCAGCAGCTCCCACCTAGGACTAGTGGGCTACGAGCAGTACTTC

size: few
D: .
J: TRBJ1-6
V: TRBV5-4
CDR3: CASSLVSGAYNSPLHF
DNA: TGTGCCAGCAGCTTGGTTTCGGGGGCCTATAATTCACCCCTCCACTTT

size: many
D: .
J: TRBJ1-5
V: TRBV27
CDR3: CASRGGTGNQPQHF
DNA: TGTGCCAGCAGAGGGGGTACTGGCAATCAGCCCCAGCATTTT

size: many
D: .
J: TRBJ2-5
V: TRBV20-1
CDR3: CSASRGLSQYF
DNA: TGCAGTGCTAGCAGGGGCTTATCCCAGTACTTC

size: many
D: TRBD1
J: TRBJ2-1
V: TRBV18
CDR3: CASSRDVGQGGGEQFF
DNA: TGTGCCAGCTCACGAGACGTTGGACAGGGGGGTGGTGAGCAGTTCTTC

size: .
D: TRBD1
J: TRBJ1-5
V: TRBV19
CDR3: CASSTTGFGAEGPQHF
DNA: TGTGCCAGTAGTACGACAGGGTTTGGTGCTGAAGGGCCCCAGCATTTT

size: .
D: TRBD2
J: TRBJ2-3
V: TRBV3-1
CDR3: CASSQEGGTSDEPARQITTDTQYF
DNA: TGTGCCAGCAGCCAAGAAGGCGGGACTAGCGACGAGCCGGCACGACAGATTACCACAGATACGCAGTATTTT

size: many
D: TRBD2
J: TRBJ2-2
V: TRBV10-3
CDR3: CAAAGVLSGELFF
DNA: TGTGCCGCAGCGGGAGTTCTCTCCGGGGAGCTGTTTTTT

size: many
D: TRBD1
J: TRBJ2-3
V: TRBV12-3/TRBV12-4
CDR3: CASSARDRGPVSTDTQYF
DNA: TGTGCCAGCAGTGCCCGGGACAGGGGGCCCGTAAGCACAGATACGCAGTATTTT

size: .
D: TRBD2
J: TRBJ2-3
V: TRBV7-2
CDR3: CASSPGTSLDTQYF
DNA: TGTGCCAGCAGCCCCGGGACTAGTCTAGATACGCAGTATTTT

size: many
D: TRBD2
J: TRBJ2-7
V: TRBV12-3/TRBV12-4
CDR3: CASSLDSGSAYEQYF
DNA: TGTGCCAGCAGTTTAGATAGCGGGAGTGCCTACGAGCAGTACTTC

size: many
D: .
J: TRBJ1-2
V: TRBV6-5
CDR3: CASSYTTGHGYTF
DNA: TGTGCCAGCAGTTACACAACAGGGCATGGCTACACCTTC

size: many
D: .
J: TRBJ2-3
V: TRBV4-1
CDR3: CASSQPGHRGRADTQYF
DNA: TGCGCCAGCAGCCAACCCGGCCACAGGGGGAGGGCAGATACGCAGTATTTT

size: many
D: TRBD1
J: TRBJ1-2
V: TRBV10-3
CDR3: CAISEYPGQENYGYTF
DNA: TGTGCCATCAGTGAATATCCGGGACAGGAAAACTATGGCTACACCTTC

size: many
D: .
J: TRBJ1-5
V: TRBV18
CDR3: CASSPGAGQPQHF
DNA: TGTGCCAGCTCCCCGGGCGCGGGGCAGCCCCAGCATTTT

size: many
D: TRBD1
J: TRBJ2-3
V: TRBV6-6
CDR3: CASSSRQGPGDTQYF
DNA: TGTGCCAGCAGTTCACGACAGGGCCCAGGGGATACGCAGTATTTT

size: .
D: .
J: TRBJ2-1
V: TRBV18
CDR3: CASSPSRDAHNEQFF
DNA: TGTGCCAGCTCACCATCCCGGGACGCACACAATGAGCAGTTCTTC